The 9 T cell receptor beta chains reported below all come from one sample, sequenced in a study of T cells after yellow fever vaccination. TCRdb redid the calling of the 5' RACE reads with MiXCR, one entry per CDR3 protein. The sample shows some 80,000 distinct CDR3 sequences, less than 15% of them seen only once. Specimen: CD8+ T cells not binding an NS4B(214-222) dextramer, sorted from PBMCs, collected roughly 20 days after the first yellow fever vaccination. These receptors came from a man between 18 and 35 years old who received the YFV17D yellow fever vaccine.

The J gene is TRBJ2-2, the V gene TRBV5-4, with D tentatively TRBD1 (5 bases). Trimming removed 0 bases from V and 4 bases from J, with 13 bases in between. The CDR3 has 16 amino acids. The V gene's germline CDR1 is SGHNT and CDR2 YYREEE (reference sequence). The CDR3 DNA follows: TGTGCCAGCAGCTTGGATCAACTGGGGCCCACCGGGGAGCTGTTTTTT. Protein product: CASSLDQLGPTGELFF.

This chain joins TRBV20-1 and TRBJ2-4, with D perhaps given as TRBD1 or TRBD2 (5 bases each). Germline CDR1 is DFQATT and CDR2 is SNEGSKA (reference sequence). Between the trimmed V and J ends, which lost 4 bases and 2 bases, there was a span of 9 bases. This CDR3 is 13 amino acids long. The CDR3 here is CSANEGTKNIQYF. In DNA form, the CDR3 reads TGCAGTGCTAATGAGGGGACCAAAAACATTCAGTACTTC.

The CDR3 here is CASGGVTGELFF. DNA of the CDR3: TGTGCCAGCGGGGGTGTCACCGGGGAGCTGTTTTTT. The V gene is TRBV7-3, the J gene TRBJ2-2; D may match TRBD1 or TRBD2 (5 bases each). From germline, CDR1 is SGHTA and CDR2 FQGTGA. This CDR3 is 12 amino acids long. Trimming shortened V by 8 bases and J by 4 bases, and 8 bases separated the two germline ends.

In nucleotides, the CDR3 is TGTGCCAGCAGTTACCGGACAGGGGGTGAAGCTTTCTTT. Encoded protein: CASSYRTGGEAFF. V gene TRBV6-5 combines with J gene TRBJ1-1; 10 positions agree with TRBD1. This CDR3 has 13 amino acids. Unmatched junction bases numbered 1, after V lost 2 bases and J lost 7 bases. Looked up from germline, CDR1 is MNHEY and CDR2 is SVGAGI.

This clonotype has more than one count but fewer than ten. The rearrangement links TRBV27 to TRBJ1-2; no firm D call. Trimming pared 6 bases from V and 4 bases from J, leaving 18 bases between. The CDR3 has 15 residues. The germline gives CDR1 MNHEY, CDR2 SMNVEV (reference sequence). CDR3 DNA: TGTGCCAGCAGCCCCGCAGCAGGCTCACTCTATGGCTACACCTTC. Translating it yields CASSPAAGSLYGYTF.

This clonotype was observed a handful of times. The chain is built from TRBV13 and TRBJ2-5; 7 bases are shared with TRBD2. The CDR3 is 14 amino acids. Germline CDR1 and CDR2: PRHDT and FYEKMQ (reference sequence). After removal of 3 bases from V and 7 bases from J, the junction contained 8 bases not matched to a gene. CDR3 in amino acids: CASSLGGADSTQYF. As DNA, the CDR3 is TGTGCCAGCAGCTTGGGAGGGGCGGATTCGACCCAGTACTTC.

The chain uses TRBV27 and TRBJ1-2; no reliable D call. Trimming pared 1 base from V and 8 bases from J, leaving 17 bases between. This CDR3 contains 15 residues. From germline, CDR1 is MNHEY and CDR2 SMNVEV (reference sequence). The CDR3 nucleotides read TGTGCCAGCAGTTTATTCGGCAGTTCAACTATGGGCTACACCTTC. This codes for CASSLFGSSTMGYTF.

This clonotype was counted only a few times. The chain couples TRBV6-1 to TRBJ2-6; the D call may be TRBD1 or TRBD2 (7 bases each). V lost 7 bases and J 0 bases, leaving 19 bases between the germline ends. Germline V gives CDR1 MNHNS, CDR2 SASEGT. This CDR3 is 18 amino acids long. The CDR3 is CASTSGGGLISGANVLTF. The CDR3 region has the DNA TGTGCCAGCACCTCAGGGGGGGGCCTGATCTCTGGGGCCAACGTCCTGACTTTC.

In this sample, this clonotype turned up a few times. This sequence joins TRBV12-3 or TRBV12-4 and TRBJ2-7; D is uncertain. The CDR3 is 15 amino acids. The V and J ends lost 5 bases and 0 bases respectively, with 14 bases between them. In nucleotides, the CDR3 is TGTGCCAGCAGTACCTCCGCCTCCACCTCCTACGAGCAGTACGTC. Amino acids: CASSTSASTSYEQYV.